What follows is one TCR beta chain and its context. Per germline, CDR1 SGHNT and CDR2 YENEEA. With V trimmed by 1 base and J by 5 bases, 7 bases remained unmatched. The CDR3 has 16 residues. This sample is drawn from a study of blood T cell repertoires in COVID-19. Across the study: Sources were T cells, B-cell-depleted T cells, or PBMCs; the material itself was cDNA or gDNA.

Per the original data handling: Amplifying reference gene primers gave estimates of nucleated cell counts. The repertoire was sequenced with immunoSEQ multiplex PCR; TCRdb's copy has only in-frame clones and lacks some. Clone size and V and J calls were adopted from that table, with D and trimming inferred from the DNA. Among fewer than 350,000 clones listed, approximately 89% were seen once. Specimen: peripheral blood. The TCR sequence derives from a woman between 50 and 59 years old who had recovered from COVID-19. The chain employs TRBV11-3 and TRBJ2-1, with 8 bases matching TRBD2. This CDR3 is CASSLVGSGADNEQFF. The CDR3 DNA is TGTGCCAGCAGCTTAGTTGGTAGCGGGGCCGACAATGAGCAGTTCTTC.